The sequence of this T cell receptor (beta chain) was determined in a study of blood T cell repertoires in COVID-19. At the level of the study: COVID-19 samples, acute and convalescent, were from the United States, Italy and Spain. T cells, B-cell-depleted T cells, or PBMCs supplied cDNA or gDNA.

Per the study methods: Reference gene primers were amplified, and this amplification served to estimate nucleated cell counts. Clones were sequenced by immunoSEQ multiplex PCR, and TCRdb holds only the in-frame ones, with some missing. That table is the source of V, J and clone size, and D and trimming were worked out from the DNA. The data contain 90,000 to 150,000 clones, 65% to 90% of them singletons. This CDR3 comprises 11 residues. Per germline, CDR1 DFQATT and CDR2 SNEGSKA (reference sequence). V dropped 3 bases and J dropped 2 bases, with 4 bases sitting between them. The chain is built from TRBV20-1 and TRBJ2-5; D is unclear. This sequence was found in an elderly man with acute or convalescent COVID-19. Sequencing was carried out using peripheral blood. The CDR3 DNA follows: TGCAGTGCTAGTTATCAAGAGACCCAGTACTTC. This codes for CSASYQETQYF.